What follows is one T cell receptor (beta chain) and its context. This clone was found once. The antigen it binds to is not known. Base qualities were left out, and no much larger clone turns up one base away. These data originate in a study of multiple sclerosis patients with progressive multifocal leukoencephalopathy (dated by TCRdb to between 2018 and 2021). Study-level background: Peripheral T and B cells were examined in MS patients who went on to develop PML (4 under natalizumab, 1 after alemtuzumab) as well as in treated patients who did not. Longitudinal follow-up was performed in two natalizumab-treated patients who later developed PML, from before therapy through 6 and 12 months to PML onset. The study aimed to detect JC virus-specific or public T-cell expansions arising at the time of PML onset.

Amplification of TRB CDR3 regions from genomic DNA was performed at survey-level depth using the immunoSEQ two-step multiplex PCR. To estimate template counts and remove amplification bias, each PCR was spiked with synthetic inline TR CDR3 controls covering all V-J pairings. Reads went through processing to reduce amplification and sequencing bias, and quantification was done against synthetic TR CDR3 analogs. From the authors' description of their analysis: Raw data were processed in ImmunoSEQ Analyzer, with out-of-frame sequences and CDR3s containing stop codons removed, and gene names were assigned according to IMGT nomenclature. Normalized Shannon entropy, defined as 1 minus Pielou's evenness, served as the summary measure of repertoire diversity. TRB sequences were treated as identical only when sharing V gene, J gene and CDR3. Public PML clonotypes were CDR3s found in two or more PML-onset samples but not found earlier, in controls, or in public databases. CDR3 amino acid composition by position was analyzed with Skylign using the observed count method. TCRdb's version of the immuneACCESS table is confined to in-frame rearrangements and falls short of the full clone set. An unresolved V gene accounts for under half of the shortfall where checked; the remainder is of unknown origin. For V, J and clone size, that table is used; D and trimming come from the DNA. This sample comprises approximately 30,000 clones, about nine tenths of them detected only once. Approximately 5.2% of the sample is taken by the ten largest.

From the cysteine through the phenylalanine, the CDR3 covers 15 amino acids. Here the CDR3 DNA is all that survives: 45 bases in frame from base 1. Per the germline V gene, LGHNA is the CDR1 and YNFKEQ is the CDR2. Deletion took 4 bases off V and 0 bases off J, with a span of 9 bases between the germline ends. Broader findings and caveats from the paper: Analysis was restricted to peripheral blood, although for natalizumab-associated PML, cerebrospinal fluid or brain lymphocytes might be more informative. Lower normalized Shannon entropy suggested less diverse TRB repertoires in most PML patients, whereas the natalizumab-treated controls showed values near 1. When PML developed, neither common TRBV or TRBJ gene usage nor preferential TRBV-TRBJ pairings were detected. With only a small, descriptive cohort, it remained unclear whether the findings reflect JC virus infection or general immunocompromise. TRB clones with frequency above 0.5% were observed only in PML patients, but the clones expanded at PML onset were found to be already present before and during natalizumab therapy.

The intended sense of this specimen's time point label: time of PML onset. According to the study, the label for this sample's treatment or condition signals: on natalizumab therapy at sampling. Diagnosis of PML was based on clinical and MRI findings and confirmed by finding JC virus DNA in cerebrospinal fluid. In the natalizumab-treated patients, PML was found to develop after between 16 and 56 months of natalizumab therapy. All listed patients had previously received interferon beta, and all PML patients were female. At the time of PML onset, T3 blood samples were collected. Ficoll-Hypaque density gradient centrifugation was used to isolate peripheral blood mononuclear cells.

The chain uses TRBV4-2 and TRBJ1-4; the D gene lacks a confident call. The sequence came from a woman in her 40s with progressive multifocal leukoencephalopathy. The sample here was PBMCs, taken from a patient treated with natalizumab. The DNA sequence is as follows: TGTGCCAGCAGCCCACCCGGGACAACTAATGAAAAACTGTTTTTT. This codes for CASSPPGTTNEKLFF.